This T cell receptor (beta chain) was sequenced during a study of blood T cells in healthy people across ages. About the research overall: Researchers report that template switching captured about one barcoded beta molecule per two T cells.

Of note for this clonotype: Its specificity is not known.

Primed by a sample-barcoded 5' primer and a J-beta primer mix, a second PCR proceeded for about 7 to 12 cycles. One entry per CDR3 protein, called by TCRdb with MiXCR from the 5' RACE reads. The sample shows approximately 780,000 distinct CDR3 sequences, under 30% of them seen only once. Study-level results: There was no known CMV status for donors, so expanded clonotype changes were possibly confounded.

The CDR3 runs to 14 residues. CDR1 and CDR2 from the germline V gene are DFQATT and SNEGSKA (reference sequence). V was cut by 1 base and J by 0 bases, with 9 bases left in between. This sample also belongs to another study, concerning T cells of mothers and their children. In that study: Reads recorded for TCR beta CDR3 numbered over 9 million per mother and about 3 million per child. At a sensitivity of approximately 100 clones per million clonotypes, no persistent microchimeric T cell clones appeared.

This clonotype was sampled from a boy between 5 and 17 years old in good health. The sample was blood. This chain uses TRBV20-1 with TRBJ1-2, with D uncertain. The CDR3 protein is CSARGEGSNYGYTF. Written as DNA, the CDR3 is TGCAGTGCTAGAGGCGAGGGTTCTAACTATGGCTACACCTTC.